This TCR beta chain appears in the sequencing data of a study of CD8+CD57+ T cells in acquired aplastic anemia. The overall study: Isolated CD4+ and CD8+ cells, once sorted, yielded DNA averaging roughly 3.4 ug. The study, taken as a whole, reports: CD8+ Simpson's diversity in patients was not significantly different from that in controls. There were 25 to 35 CD8+ CDR3 sequences that occurred in both patients and controls.

This clonotype was detected many times. Its antigen is not known. Genomic DNA acted as the template from which TCR beta VDJ combination and CDR3 sequence profiling were carried out. TCRdb passed the reads through MiXCR, listing each CDR3 protein once. Seen here are around 200,000 distinct CDR3 sequences, approximately 50% observed once, and the top ten hold about 8.8%. The authors sequenced patients whose flow cytometry had shown CD8+CD57+ cell expansion. Patient blood was sampled before any therapy had been received. CDR1 is SNHLY and CDR2 is FYNNEI in the germline V gene. This CDR3 region has 14 residues. Losses at the gene ends were 7 bases for V and 2 bases for J; bases not matched to a gene: 7.

The sequence came from a human donor with aplastic anemia. The sample was sorted CD4+, CD8+, or CD8+CD57+ T cells (not recorded which) from PBMCs. The genes are TRBV2 and TRBJ1-1; 7 positions match TRBD1. CDR3 nucleotide sequence: TGTGCCAGCAAAACCGGGACAGCAAACACTGAAGCTTTCTTT. Translation: CASKTGTANTEAFF.